The entry that follows covers one TCR beta chain sequence. Its recognized antigen is unknown. The sample holds no much larger clone one base away, and base qualities are not on file. The sample belongs to a study of blood T cell repertoires in COVID-19 (dated by TCRdb to about 2020). About the full investigation: Samples from collaborators originated in the United States, Italy and Spain and spanned both the acute and convalescent phases of COVID-19. The prospective study material was composed of cDNA or gDNA derived from T cells, B-cell-depleted T cells, or PBMCs. Deeply sampled blood TCRbeta repertoires from subjects exposed to, actively infected with, or recovered from COVID-19 were included in the dataset. The repertoires were made available in a free public database intended to serve as a resource for research on the immune response to SARS-CoV-2. Samples came from the ongoing ImmuneRACE study (first 160 participants) plus 1,254 subjects from 6 global collaborators. Sample metadata almost always included a de-identified subject ID, COVID-19 status, age in years and sex. HLA class I and class II types, where available, came from metadata supplied by the sample provider rather than from assay-based typing.

The collaborating institutions used their own protocols to collect whole blood in K2EDTA tubes. For TCRbeta analysis, collaborators shipped samples as frozen whole blood, isolated PBMCs, or DNA extracted from either of those sample types. TCRbeta CDR3 regions were amplified from genomic DNA using the immunoSEQ Assay, a bias-controlled multiplex PCR. Under the source paper's analysis protocol: The number of nucleated cells in each sample was estimated from the amplification of reference gene primers within the assay. To quantify the absolute abundance of each unique TCRbeta CDR3 rearrangement, sequence reads were collapsed and filtered. For each sample, productive Simpson clonality was calculated by taking the square root of Simpson's diversity index across productive rearrangements. The source is immuneACCESS, and TCRdb retained only in-frame sequences with V and J called. Part of the clones is not carried over; for the studies checked, unresolved V genes explain less than half of this, and the remainder is unexplained. The D gene and trimming were derived from the DNA, and the V and J assignments and clone size from that table. For this sample the table gives over 25,000 clones, of which approximately 84% were detected only once. Of the sample, 8% to 10% falls within the top ten clones.

Overall results and qualifications from the work: Clinical and demographic metadata were provided uncurated, with the amount varying by source and participant.

The CDR3 covers 14 residues, taking in both the cysteine and the phenylalanine. Just CDR3 DNA is preserved here, 42 bases in frame from base 1. V and J lose 3 bases and 4 bases, and a span of 12 bases separates them. As encoded in the germline V gene, CDR1 is SGHAT while CDR2 is FQNNGV. Recombination linked TRBV11-2 to TRBJ2-5; the D segment could be TRBD2, given 7 matching bases. The sample comprised peripheral blood. The source of this sequence is a man older than 75 with active COVID-19. At the DNA level, the sequence is TGTGCCAGCAGCTTTGGGGGGGCCAGAGAGACCCAGTACTTC. It encodes CASSFGGARETQYF.